Following are 8 T cell receptor beta chains from one sample sequenced in a study of shared clonotypes between healthy human individuals. Only in-frame clones appear in the TCRdb table, and some are missing; sequencing was by immunoSEQ multiplex PCR. This repertoire shows roughly 570,000 clones, 98% found once; its top ten account for 0.25% to 0.35%. It was CD45RO-negative cells, positively selected for CCR7, that made up naive CD8 cells, with terminally differentiated effector memory CD45RA+ cells excluded. The specimen sequenced was naive CD8+ T cells sorted from blood. The receptor source for this set is a man between 25 and 39 years old in good health.

CDR3 sequence (DNA): TGTGCCTCTACCGGAGGAGAGACCCAGTACTTC. This codes for CASTGGETQYF. The chain joins TRBV28 to TRBJ2-5; possible D gene TRBD2, 5 bases. Germline CDR1 MDHEN, CDR2 SYDVKM. The CDR3 has 11 residues. V lost 11 bases and J lost 4, with 11 bases in between.

The genes are TRBV9 and TRBJ1-1; a weak D match, TRBD1 (5 bases). Germline assignment: CDR1 SGDLS and CDR2 YYNGEE. CDR3 length: 19 amino acids. The V end lost 1 base, the J end lost 1 base, and 23 bases lay between the germline ends. The CDR3 sequence: CASSVRPGGETEQNTEAFF. DNA for the CDR3: TGTGCCAGCAGCGTACGACCGGGCGGGGAGACAGAACAGAACACTGAAGCTTTCTTT.

The chain carries TRBV10-3 and TRBJ2-7; TRBD2 aligns across 8 bases. CDR3 size: 15 residues. J lost 0 bases, V lost 4 bases, and 5 bases had no gene match. Germline V lookup: CDR1 ENHRY, CDR2 SYGVKD. CDR3 DNA: TGTGCCATCAGTGCGGGACTAGGGGACTCCTACGAGCAGTACTTC. It encodes CAISAGLGDSYEQYF.

The rearrangement joins TRBV7-9 to TRBJ2-7; D might be TRBD1 (6 bases). This CDR3 contains 15 residues. Deletions cut 5 bases from V and 2 bases from J, with 16 bases between. The germline V gene encodes CDR1 SEHNR and CDR2 FQNEAQ (reference sequence). Here the CDR3 reads CASSPWTDPAYEQYF. The CDR3 region has the DNA TGTGCCAGCAGCCCGTGGACAGACCCAGCCTACGAGCAGTACTTC.

The rearrangement uses TRBV4-1 and TRBJ1-1, with D perhaps matching TRBD1 (5 bases). The CDR3 runs to 17 residues. Germline CDR1 and CDR2: MGHRA and YSYEKL. V lost 4 bases, J lost 5 bases, and 23 bases lay in between. In DNA form, the CDR3 reads TGCGCCAGCAGCCCACTTGTCGGGGACCGGGGTTGGACTGAAGCTTTCTTT. It encodes CASSPLVGDRGWTEAFF.

The gene calls are TRBV7-9 and TRBJ1-1; weak D call: TRBD1 (5 bases). V lost 1 base and J 9 bases, leaving 18 bases between the germline ends. Per the germline V gene, CDR1 is SEHNR and CDR2 is FQNEAQ (reference sequence). The CDR3 has 15 amino acids. CDR3 protein: CASSLENAPGAQAFF. The CDR3 nucleotides read TGTGCCAGCAGCTTAGAAAATGCTCCCGGGGCGCAAGCTTTCTTT.

The chain recombines TRBV7-9 with TRBJ2-6; TRBD1 matches 7 bases. CDR3 length equals 16 residues. The germline CDR1 and CDR2 sequences are SEHNR and FQNEAQ (reference sequence). V was pared by 5 bases and J by 4 bases, with 8 bases of the junction left unmatched. DNA of the CDR3: TGTGCCAGCAGCGCCTCGACAGGGCGAGGGGCCAACGTCCTGACTTTC. Amino acid sequence: CASSASTGRGANVLTF. The full variable domain, completed using reference TRBV7-9 and TRBJ2-6, is DTGVSQNPRHKITKRGQNVTFRCDPISEHNRLYWYRQTLGQGPEFLTYFQNEAQLEKSRLLSDRFSAERPKGSFSTLEIQRTEQGDSAMYLCASSASTGRGANVLTFGAGSRLTVL.

The chain links TRBV4-3 to TRBJ2-1, with 11 bases that match TRBD2. Germline V CDR1 and CDR2: LGHNA, YSLEER. The CDR3 totals 18 residues. V lost 1 base, J lost 4 bases, and 9 bases stayed unmatched. The CDR3 DNA follows: TGCGCCAGCAGCCAAGGTTCATCCGGGACTAGCGGATACAATGAGCAGTTCTTC. It encodes CASSQGSSGTSGYNEQFF.